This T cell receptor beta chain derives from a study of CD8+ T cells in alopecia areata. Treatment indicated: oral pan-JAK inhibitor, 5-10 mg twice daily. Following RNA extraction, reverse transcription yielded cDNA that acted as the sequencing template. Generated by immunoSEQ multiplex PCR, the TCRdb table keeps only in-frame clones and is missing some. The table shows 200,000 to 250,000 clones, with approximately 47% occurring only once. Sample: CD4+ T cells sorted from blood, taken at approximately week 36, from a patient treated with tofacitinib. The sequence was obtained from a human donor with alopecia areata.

CDR3 in DNA: TGCAGCGTTGCTCTTGACAGGTATTCCTACGAGCAGTACTTC. Its translation: CSVALDRYSYEQYF. The chain combines TRBV29-1 with TRBJ2-7; a weak D match, TRBD1 (6 bases). This CDR3 has 14 residues. Germline lookup yields CDR1 SQVTM and CDR2 ANQGSEA. With 4 bases removed from V and 1 base from J, the gap between germline ends came to 14 bases.